This T cell receptor (beta chain) was sequenced for a study of somatic mutations in cytotoxic T cells in rheumatoid arthritis. TCRdb's table, derived via immunoSEQ multiplex PCR, lists solely in-frame clones and lacks some. The sample yields some 20,000 clones, less than 85% seen once. The V end lost 1 base, the J end lost 8 bases, and 5 bases lay between the germline ends. Germline CDR1 is SEHNR and CDR2 is FQNEAQ (reference sequence). The CDR3 contains 11 residues. The sequence was collected from a woman aged 60-75 years in good health. Sequencing used CD8+ T cells sorted from blood. The V and J genes are TRBV7-9 and TRBJ1-2; a weak D match, TRBD1 (5 bases). Here the CDR3 DNA reads TGTGCCAGCAGCTTAGACAGGGGCTACACCTTC. This translates into CASSLDRGYTF.